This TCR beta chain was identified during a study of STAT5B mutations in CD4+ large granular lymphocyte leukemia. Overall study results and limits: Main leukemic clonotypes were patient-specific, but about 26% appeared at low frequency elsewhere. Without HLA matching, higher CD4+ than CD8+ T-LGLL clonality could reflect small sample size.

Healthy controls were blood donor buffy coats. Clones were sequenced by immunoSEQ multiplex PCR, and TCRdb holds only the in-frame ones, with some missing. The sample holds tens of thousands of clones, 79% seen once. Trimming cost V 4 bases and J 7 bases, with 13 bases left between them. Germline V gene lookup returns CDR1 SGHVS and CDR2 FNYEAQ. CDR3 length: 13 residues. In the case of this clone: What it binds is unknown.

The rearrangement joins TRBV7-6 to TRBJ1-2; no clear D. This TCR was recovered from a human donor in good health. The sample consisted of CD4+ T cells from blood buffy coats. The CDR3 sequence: CASSSSLGAGYTF. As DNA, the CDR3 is TGTGCCAGCAGCTCGTCTTTGGGAGCTGGCTACACCTTC.